Sequencing of this T cell receptor beta chain was carried out in a study of blood T cells in healthy people across ages. Whole-study findings and limits: A strong correlation between TCR beta diversity and naive T cell percentage was seen.

The CDR3 has 12 amino acids. V lost 5 bases to trimming and J lost 8 bases, with 12 bases between them. Germline V gene lookup returns CDR1 MDHEN and CDR2 SYDVKM. About this clonotype itself: No antigen is known for it.

Primed by a sample-barcoded 5' primer and a J-beta primer mix, a second PCR proceeded for 7 to 11 cycles. Every cDNA was tagged by a template-switch adaptor with 12 random nucleotides. From the 5' RACE reads, TCRdb called clonotypes with MiXCR, one entry per CDR3 protein. The table has some 1.7 million distinct CDR3 sequences, over 25% seen once. Drawing of peripheral blood yielded about 10 milliliters from each donor. V usage is TRBV28 and J usage is TRBJ1-2; D is uncertain. The sequence was obtained from a woman in her 30s in good health. Sequenced input: blood. The CDR3 DNA is TGTGCCAGCAGTACGCAAGGGCCCGGCTACACCTTC. It yields the protein CASSTQGPGYTF.